This TCR beta chain originates from a study of blood T cell repertoires in COVID-19 (dated by TCRdb to between 2020 and 2021). With respect to the entire study: Samples from collaborators originated in the United States, Italy and Spain and spanned both the acute and convalescent phases of COVID-19. The prospective study material was composed of cDNA or gDNA derived from T cells, B-cell-depleted T cells, or PBMCs. Subjects who had been exposed to COVID-19, were actively infected with it, or had recovered from it provided the deeply sampled blood TCRbeta repertoires that made up the dataset. The repertoires were released in a freely available public database intended as a resource for research on the immune response to SARS-CoV-2. The samples were drawn from the first 160 participants of the ongoing ImmuneRACE study and from over a thousand subjects provided by 6 global collaborators. The sample metadata nearly always contained a de-identified subject ID, COVID-19 status, age in years and sex. HLA class I and class II types, where available, came from metadata supplied by the sample provider rather than from assay-based typing. General findings and caveats noted by the study authors: How much clinical and demographic metadata was included differed by source and by participant, and the metadata was provided uncurated.

There are 16 amino acids in the CDR3, from cysteine to phenylalanine inclusive. Of all the DNA, just the CDR3 is kept, 48 bases in frame from base 1. The junction shows trimming of 4 bases on V and 2 bases on J, and the gene matches do not reach 5 bases of it. As encoded in the germline V gene (reference sequence), CDR1 is LGHDT while CDR2 is YNNKEL. Whole blood was collected in K2EDTA tubes by collaborating institutions according to the institutions' own protocols. For TCRbeta analysis, collaborators shipped samples as frozen whole blood, isolated PBMCs, or DNA extracted from either of those sample types. The immunoSEQ Assay, a bias-controlled multiplex PCR, was used to amplify TCRbeta CDR3 regions from genomic DNA. The paper's data handling went like this. Nucleated cell counts per sample were estimated from amplification of reference gene primers within the assay. To quantify the absolute abundance of each unique TCRbeta CDR3 rearrangement, sequence reads were collapsed and filtered. For each sample, productive Simpson clonality was calculated as the square root of Simpson's diversity index over productive rearrangements. This immuneACCESS table, as held by TCRdb, lists in-frame sequences with V and J called but not all clones. Of the missing ones, under half trace to an unresolved V gene in checked studies; the others have no known cause. V, J and clone size are those of that table, while D and trimming were read from the DNA. Recorded for this sample are around 80,000 clones; around nine tenths of them occurred a single time. The ten largest account for just under 0.6% of the sample.

A note on this clone: Its specific antigen is unknown. No quality values exist for individual bases; no much larger clone is one base distant.

The rearrangement combines TRBV3-1 (or the pseudogene TRBV3-2) with TRBJ2-3, and TRBD2 aligns with 11 junction nucleotides. The sample comprised peripheral blood. This receptor was identified in a man in his 60s with acute or convalescent COVID-19. In nucleotide form, the sequence is TGTGCCAGCAGCCGACGACTAGCGGGGTACACAGATACGCAGTATTTT. This translates into CASSRRLAGYTDTQYF.